Listed below are T cell receptor beta chains from one sample, sequenced in a study of graft-versus-host responses after intestinal transplantation. This table comes from immunoSEQ multiplex PCR, and its TCRdb copy is limited to in-frame clones, with some not included. The repertoire holds approximately 13,000 clones, with around a third as singletons. The sample consisted of alloreactive CD8+ T cells from a mixed lymphocyte reaction culture, taken before intestinal transplant. The receptors stem from a human patient who received an intestinal transplant. CDR3s include the opening cysteine and the closing phenylalanine or tryptophan. Fields, in order: CDR3 protein, CDR3 DNA, J gene, V gene, clone size, D gene. The D gene is left open where the match is weak. Some rows mark clone size as missing; the rest say once, few, many or name a class of expanded clone.

CDR3: CASSIGRYSNQPQHF
DNA: TGTGCCAGTAGTATAGGGCGTTATAGCAATCAGCCCCAGCATTTT
J: TRBJ1-5
V: TRBV19
size: few
D: -

CDR3: CASMWRGGAGELFF
DNA: TGTGCCAGCATGTGGAGGGGAGGGGCCGGGGAGCTGTTTTTT
J: TRBJ2-2
V: TRBV6-1
size: -
D: TRBD2

CDR3: CASSRIAGGQETQYF
DNA: TGCGCCAGCAGCCGGATAGCGGGGGGGCAAGAGACCCAGTACTTC
J: TRBJ2-5
V: TRBV4-1
size: few
D: TRBD2

CDR3: CASSLAVNYGYTF
DNA: TGCGCCAGCAGCTTGGCCGTGAACTATGGCTACACCTTC
J: TRBJ1-2
V: TRBV5-1
size: few
D: -

CDR3: CASTASFYSNQPQHF
DNA: TGTGCCAGCACTGCCAGCTTCTATAGCAATCAGCCCCAGCATTTT
J: TRBJ1-5
V: TRBV6-1
size: few
D: -

CDR3: CSVEGHHRDQETQYF
DNA: TGCAGCGTTGAAGGCCACCACAGGGATCAAGAGACCCAGTACTTC
J: TRBJ2-5
V: TRBV29-1
size: -
D: -

CDR3: CSVLRGPYEQYF
DNA: TGCAGCGTTCTCCGGGGGCCCTACGAGCAGTACTTC
J: TRBJ2-7
V: TRBV29-1
size: -
D: -

CDR3: CASSGNTDTQYF
DNA: TGTGCCAGCAGCGGAAACACAGATACGCAGTATTTT
J: TRBJ2-3
V: TRBV9
size: -
D: -

CDR3: CASSLEGGNTIYF
DNA: TGTGCCAGCAGCTTAGAAGGGGGAAACACCATATATTTT
J: TRBJ1-3
V: TRBV7-9
size: few
D: -

CDR3: CASSLVGSGNTIYF
DNA: TGTGCCAGCAGCTTGGTTGGGTCTGGAAACACCATATATTTT
J: TRBJ1-3
V: TRBV5-4
size: medium-sized
D: -

CDR3: CAWESGTEAFF
DNA: TGTGCCTGGGAATCCGGGACAGAAGCTTTCTTT
J: TRBJ1-1
V: TRBV30
size: -
D: -

CDR3: CASSEALVGTLTYEQYF
DNA: TGTGCCAGCAGTGAAGCGCTGGTAGGAACCCTAACCTACGAGCAGTACTTC
J: TRBJ2-7
V: TRBV2
size: -
D: -

CDR3: CASSLAVTMRETQYF
DNA: TGTGCCAGCAGCTTAGCCGTGACTATGAGAGAGACCCAGTACTTC
J: TRBJ2-5
V: TRBV7-9
size: -
D: -

CDR3: CAISVNLGVDTEAFF
DNA: TGTGCCATCAGTGTGAATCTAGGCGTAGACACTGAAGCTTTCTTT
J: TRBJ1-1
V: TRBV10-3
size: -
D: -

CDR3: CASSFGESYNSPLHF
DNA: TGTGCCAGCAGCTTTGGAGAATCCTATAATTCACCCCTCCACTTT
J: TRBJ1-6
V: TRBV5-4
size: once
D: -

CDR3: CASSIGAGGTGELFF
DNA: TGTGCCAGTAGTATCGGAGCGGGGGGCACCGGGGAGCTGTTTTTT
J: TRBJ2-2
V: TRBV19
size: -
D: TRBD2

CDR3: CASSPPLSYKAQYF
DNA: TGTGCCAGCTCACCACCGCTAAGCTACAAGGCCCAGTACTTC
J: TRBJ2-5
V: TRBV18
size: -
D: -

CDR3: CASSLAGGSNQPQHF
DNA: TGCGCCAGCAGCTTGGCCGGGGGGAGCAATCAGCCCCAGCATTTT
J: TRBJ1-5
V: TRBV5-1
size: few
D: -

CDR3: CASSPGTGGVQPQHF
DNA: TGTGCCAGCAGCCCAGGGACAGGGGGCGTTCAGCCCCAGCATTTT
J: TRBJ1-5
V: TRBV27
size: -
D: TRBD1

CDR3: CASSRLAKNIQYF
DNA: TGTGCCAGCAGCCGACTAGCCAAAAACATTCAGTACTTC
J: TRBJ2-4
V: TRBV27
size: -
D: -

CDR3: CASSIGRGGPSEQFF
DNA: TGTGCCAGTTCGATTGGGCGGGGGGGCCCGAGTGAGCAGTTCTTC
J: TRBJ2-1
V: TRBV19
size: few
D: TRBD2

CDR3: CASSYSTAQEQFF
DNA: TGTGCCAGCAGTTACTCGACAGCCCAGGAGCAGTTCTTC
J: TRBJ2-1
V: TRBV6-5
size: few
D: -

CDR3: CASSYTRPLNTGELFF
DNA: TGTGCCAGCAGTTATACCCGACCCCTGAACACCGGGGAGCTGTTTTTT
J: TRBJ2-2
V: TRBV6-6
size: few
D: -

CDR3: CASSHPGKINQPQHF
DNA: TGCGCCAGCAGCCACCCTGGCAAGATTAATCAGCCCCAGCATTTT
J: TRBJ1-5
V: TRBV4-1
size: -
D: -

CDR3: CASGTGYLPPGELFF
DNA: TGTGCCAGCGGCACAGGGTACCTCCCCCCCGGGGAGCTGTTTTTT
J: TRBJ2-2
V: TRBV6-6
size: -
D: -

CDR3: CASSHVGGGQVETQYF
DNA: TGTGCCAGCAGCCATGTTGGCGGGGGGCAGGTAGAGACCCAGTACTTC
J: TRBJ2-5
V: TRBV7-9
size: -
D: TRBD2